The T cell receptor (beta chain) described here comes from a study of cytomegalovirus exposure and HLA in healthy donors. Whole-study findings and limits: The authors later found most CMV-associated TCR beta chains appeared HLA-restricted.

This CDR3 is 19 amino acids long. The V gene lost 0 bases and the J gene lost 1 base, with 17 bases spanning the gap. Germline CDR1 SGHRS, CDR2 YFSETQ. Notes on this clone: The antigen remains unidentified.

Primers included in the PCR were 60 Vbeta and 13 Jbeta primers. Method: immunoSEQ multiplex PCR; TCRdb's copy keeps in-frame clones and lacks some. The sample includes around 130,000 clones, roughly four fifths of them seen just once. The sequence came from a male donor in good health and CMV-seropositive. The sequenced sample consisted of PBMCs. The V gene is TRBV5-1, the J gene TRBJ2-6, with a possible D match to TRBD1 (8 bases). DNA of the CDR3: TGCGCCAGCAGCTTGGCCCTCGGACAGGGAGGGTCTGGGGCCAACGTCCTGACTTTC. Residues: CASSLALGQGGSGANVLTF.